The table lists the clone carrying this TCR beta chain with a few counts. The target antigen is unknown. Prior to thyroid surgery, none of the patients had received any treatment. This sample is part of a study of metastatic and nonmetastatic thyroid tumors. The wider study: Malignant and benign thyroid patients had repertoires compared in peripheral blood and tumor or nodule tissue. Study-wide results and caveats: Within blood and tumor, benign nodules reportedly had significantly lower TCR beta diversity than malignant thyroid tumors did.

The V and J ends lost 8 bases and 2 bases respectively, with 13 bases between them. Germline lookup yields CDR1 MNHNS and CDR2 SASEGT. The CDR3 extends over 13 amino acids. Original methodology: It was from CDR3 differences across clinicopathological groups that a distant-metastasis classifier for papillary thyroid cancer was built. TCRdb redid the clone calls on the PCR reads using MiXCR. These V and J calls rely on TCRdb rather than the paper's analysis. The repertoire has about 52,000 clones, approximately 19% of them found once; the top ten carry 3%. The source is a female donor with papillary thyroid cancer or a benign thyroid nodule (not recorded which). Some clones in this sample may be carry-over from other donors' samples. What was sequenced was blood. The rearrangement uses TRBV6-1 and TRBJ2-7; D might be TRBD1 or TRBD2, each matching 6 bases. The CDR3 loop is CASWGALTYEQYF. The CDR3 DNA is TGTGCCAGCTGGGGGGCCCTAACCTACGAGCAGTACTTC.